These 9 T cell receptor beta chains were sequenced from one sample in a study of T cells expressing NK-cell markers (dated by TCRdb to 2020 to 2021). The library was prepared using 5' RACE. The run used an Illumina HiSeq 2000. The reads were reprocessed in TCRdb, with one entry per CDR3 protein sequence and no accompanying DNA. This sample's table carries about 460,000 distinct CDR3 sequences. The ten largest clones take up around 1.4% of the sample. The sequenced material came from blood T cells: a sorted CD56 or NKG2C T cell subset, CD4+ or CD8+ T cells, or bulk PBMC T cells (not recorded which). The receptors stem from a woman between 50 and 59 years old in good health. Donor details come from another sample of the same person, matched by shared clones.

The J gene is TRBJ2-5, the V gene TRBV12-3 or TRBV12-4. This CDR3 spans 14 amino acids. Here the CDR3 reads CASSLAGLGETQYF.

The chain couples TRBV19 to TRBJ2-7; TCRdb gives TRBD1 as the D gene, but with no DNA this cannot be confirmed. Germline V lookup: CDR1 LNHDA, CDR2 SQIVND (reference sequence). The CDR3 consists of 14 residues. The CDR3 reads CASSISTGGYEQYF.

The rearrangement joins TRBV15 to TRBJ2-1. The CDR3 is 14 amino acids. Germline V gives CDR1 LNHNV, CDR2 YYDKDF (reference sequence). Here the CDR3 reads CATSRYGSYNEQFF.

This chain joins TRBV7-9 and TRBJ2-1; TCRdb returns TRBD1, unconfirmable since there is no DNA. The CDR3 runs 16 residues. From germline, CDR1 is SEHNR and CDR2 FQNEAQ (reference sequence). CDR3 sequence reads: CASSLAMRYRGDEQFF.

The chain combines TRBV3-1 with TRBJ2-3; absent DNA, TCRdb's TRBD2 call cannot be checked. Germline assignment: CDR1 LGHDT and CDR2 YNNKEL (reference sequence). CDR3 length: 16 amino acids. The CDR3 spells CASSRQSGSMPDTQYF.

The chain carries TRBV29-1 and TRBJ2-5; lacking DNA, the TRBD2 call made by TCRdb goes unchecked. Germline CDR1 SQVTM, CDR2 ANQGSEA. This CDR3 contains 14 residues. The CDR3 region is CSVPRWGTQGDQYF.

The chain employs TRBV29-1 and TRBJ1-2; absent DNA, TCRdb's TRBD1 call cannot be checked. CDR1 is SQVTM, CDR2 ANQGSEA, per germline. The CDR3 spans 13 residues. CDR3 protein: CSVPTGPNYGYTF. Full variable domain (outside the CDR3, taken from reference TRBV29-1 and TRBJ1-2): SAVISQKPSRDICQRGTSLTIQCQVDSQVTMMFWYRQQPGQSLTLIATANQGSEATYESGFVIDKFPISRPNLTFSTLTVSNMSPEDSSIYLCSVPTGPNYGYTFGSGTRLTVV.

The CDR3 loop is CASSWDKTGDSPLHF. The chain employs TRBV6-5 and TRBJ1-6; TCRdb's D gene call, TRBD1, goes unchecked for lack of DNA. The CDR3 consists of 15 residues. Germline V gene data show CDR1 as MNHEY and CDR2 as SVGAGI.

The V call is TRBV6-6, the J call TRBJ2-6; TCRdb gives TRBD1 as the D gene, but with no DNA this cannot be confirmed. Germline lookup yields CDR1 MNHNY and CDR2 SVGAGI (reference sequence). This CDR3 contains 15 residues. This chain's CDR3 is CASSLDGDGANVLTF.